One and the same sample provided the 20 T cell receptor beta chains below, sequenced in a study of T cells in Graves' hyperthyroidism and ophthalmopathy. RNA transcripts gave rise to amplified TCR beta CDR3 regions. First-round RT-PCR with HTBI primers amplified the TCR CDR3 region. TCRdb recomputed calls from the multiplex PCR reads with MiXCR, one row per CDR3 protein. This table has roughly 56,000 distinct CDR3 sequences, 40% to 55% appearing once. Sample: blood. The receptors derive from a woman younger than 45 with Graves' ophthalmopathy.

The V call is TRBV25-1, the J call TRBJ1-4; 8 bases fit TRBD1. The CDR3 extends over 13 amino acids. Unmatched junction bases numbered 4, after V lost 5 bases and J lost 8 bases. Germline V gene data show CDR1 as MGHDK and CDR2 as SYGVNS. Here the CDR3 DNA reads TGTGCCAGCAGTCCAGGGGGCAGGGAAAAACTGTTTTTT. Its translation: CASSPGGREKLFF.

The chain joins TRBV20-1 to TRBJ2-1; a possible D gene is TRBD1 (5 bases). V lost 6 bases, J lost 0 bases, and 12 bases lay in between. This CDR3 is built from 14 residues. The germline gives CDR1 DFQATT, CDR2 SNEGSKA (reference sequence). The CDR3 region has the DNA TGCAGTGCAAAACAGGAGAGCTCCTACAATGAGCAGTTCTTC. It specifies CSAKQESSYNEQFF.

This clonotype was seen only a few times. CDR3 amino acids: CASNREGYGYTF. CDR3 DNA: TGTGCCAGCAACAGGGAGGGCTATGGCTACACCTTC. The chain is built from TRBV7-9 and TRBJ1-2; TRBD1 might be the D (6 bases). Per germline, CDR1 SEHNR and CDR2 FQNEAQ (reference sequence). CDR3 length: 12 amino acids. The V end lost 7 bases, the J end lost 4 bases, and 10 bases lay between the germline ends.

This clonotype was found many times. The chain couples TRBV20-1 to TRBJ1-3; D unclear. The germline V gene has CDR1 DFQATT and CDR2 SNEGSKA (reference sequence). This CDR3 spans 14 amino acids. V lost 3 bases and J 1 base, leaving 10 bases between the germline ends. The CDR3 region is CSASAAQSGNTIYF. In nucleotides, the CDR3 is TGCAGTGCTAGTGCAGCACAGTCTGGAAACACCATATATTTT.

In this sample, this clonotype turned up many times. V gene TRBV7-9 combines with J gene TRBJ2-3; D not resolved. The germline gives CDR1 SEHNR, CDR2 FQNEAQ (reference sequence). The CDR3 is 13 amino acids. Trimming took 6 bases from V and 4 from J, leaving 11 bases between them. In DNA, the CDR3 is TGTGCCAGCAGTGCCGGCGTCGCAGATACGCAGTATTTT. It yields the protein CASSAGVADTQYF.

With respect to this clonotype: The final CDR3 position lacks the conserved phenylalanine or tryptophan, pointing to a likely read error. The rearrangement joins TRBV20-1 to TRBJ2-7; D gene unclear. V was cut by 5 bases and J by 4 bases, with 12 bases left in between. This CDR3 has 12 amino acids. Germline V lookup: CDR1 DFQATT, CDR2 SNEGSKA (reference sequence). The chain's CDR3 is CSASPDTYEQYL. DNA of the CDR3: TGCAGTGCTTCTCCAGACACTTACGAGCAGTACTTA.

This clonotype was seen many times. This sequence joins TRBV28 and TRBJ2-3; tentatively, D is TRBD2 (5 bases). V was cut by 7 bases and J by 4 bases, with 9 bases left in between. This CDR3 is 12 amino acids long. Germline V CDR1 and CDR2: MDHEN, SYDVKM. CDR3 region: CASNPSSDTQYF. DNA of the CDR3: TGTGCCAGCAATCCTAGCTCAGATACGCAGTATTTT.

On this clonotype: The missing conserved phenylalanine or tryptophan at the end of this CDR3 makes a read error likely. It is unclear where the CDR3 begins or ends on the DNA, so no DNA is shown, and the CDR3 is as TCRdb lists it. This chain links TRBV12-5 with TRBJ2-1; TRBD1 is the table's D call, not checked against the DNA. Germline CDR1 reads LGHNT; CDR2 reads FRNRAP. The CDR3 spans 14 residues, counting both ends. This CDR3 reads CASGLVRGTGGSRA.

This clonotype was picked up many times. CDR3 bases: TGTGCCAGCAGCTTTGGGGCCACTAAAGGGCCCCTCCACTTT. This encodes CASSFGATKGPLHF. The chain has TRBV11-2 and TRBJ1-6, with TRBD1 as a possible D gene (5 bases). This CDR3 has 14 amino acids. Germline CDR1 SGHAT, CDR2 FQNNGV. V lost 3 bases, J lost 13 bases, and 16 bases lay in between.

The chain recombines TRBV2 with TRBJ1-1; D is undetermined. The germline gives CDR1 SNHLY, CDR2 FYNNEI. The CDR3 length is 14 residues. Trimming took off 5 bases at V and 2 bases at J, with 12 bases between the two ends. The CDR3 nucleotides are TGTGCCAGCAGTTATGGTAGTGGAAACACTGAAGCTTTCTTT. Its translation: CASSYGSGNTEAFF.

This clonotype has a count of ten or more. This chain connects TRBV6-5 to TRBJ1-5, with 8 bases matching TRBD1. Germline V gene sequence: CDR1 MNHEY, CDR2 SVGAGI. The CDR3 extends over 16 amino acids. V was pared by 5 bases and J by 3 bases, with 9 bases of the junction left unmatched. CDR3 in amino acids: CASSNVRGRVNQPQHF. In DNA form, the CDR3 reads TGTGCCAGCAGTAATGTCAGGGGGCGAGTCAATCAGCCCCAGCATTTT.

The J gene is TRBJ2-2, the V gene TRBV20-1; perhaps D is TRBD1 or TRBD2 (5 bases each). CDR3 length: 14 residues. The V and J ends lost 0 bases and 7 bases respectively, with 12 bases between them. Germline-derived CDR1 and CDR2 are DFQATT and SNEGSKA (reference sequence). The CDR3 sequence is CSARDPGLSGELFF. In DNA, the CDR3 is TGCAGTGCTAGAGACCCGGGGCTGAGCGGGGAGCTGTTTTTT.

V and J are TRBV7-8 and TRBJ1-6; D gene uncertain. The CDR3 has 15 amino acids. V was cut by 1 base and J by 7 bases, with 11 bases left in between. Germline V lookup: CDR1 SGHVS, CDR2 FQNEAQ. The CDR3 loop is CASSLGAEGNSPLHF. The CDR3 bases are TGTGCCAGCAGCTTAGGGGCAGAAGGGAATTCACCCCTCCACTTT.

By share, this clonotype ranks as medium-sized. The V and J genes are TRBV25-1 and TRBJ1-2; no clear D. The CDR3 has 14 residues. Trimming pared 6 bases from V and 2 bases from J, leaving 13 bases between. The V gene's germline CDR1 is MGHDK and CDR2 SYGVNS. Written as DNA, the CDR3 is TGTGCCAGCAGAGGAAGGGCCGTAAACTATGGCTACACCTTC. Translating it yields CASRGRAVNYGYTF.

To note about this clonotype: Germline is not matched at one junction end, which may reflect a read error. This sequence joins TRBV25-1 and TRBJ2-7, with 7 bases that match TRBD2. The CDR3 consists of 17 residues. From germline, CDR1 is MGHDK and CDR2 SYGVNS. CDR3 loop: CAGSATTRTRGSYEQYF. The CDR3 DNA is TGTGCCGGCAGTGCTACAACTCGGACTAGAGGGTCCTACGAGCAGTACTTC.

This clonotype was detected once. The chain links TRBV9 to TRBJ2-3; 12 nucleotides align to TRBD1. CDR3 length: 15 amino acids. V dropped 2 bases and J dropped 6; count of bases not matched to a gene: 4. From germline, CDR1 is SGDLS and CDR2 YYNGEE. CDR3 region: CASSVRDRGLDTQYF. CDR3 sequence (DNA): TGTGCCAGCAGCGTTCGGGACAGGGGGCTGGATACGCAGTATTTT.

The chain couples TRBV6-5 to TRBJ2-5, with D tentatively TRBD1 (5 bases). This CDR3 has 17 amino acids. Deletions cut 2 bases from V and 4 bases from J, with 20 bases between. Looked up from germline, CDR1 is MNHEY and CDR2 is SVGAGI. CDR3 loop: CASSYGPETVYVETQYF. The CDR3 DNA is TGTGCCAGCAGTTACGGGCCCGAGACAGTGTATGTAGAGACCCAGTACTTC.

The chain joins TRBV7-9 to TRBJ1-1, with 8 bases lining up with TRBD1. J lost 5 bases, V lost 11 bases, and 13 bases had no gene match. This CDR3 is 14 amino acids long. Germline lookup yields CDR1 SEHNR and CDR2 FQNEAQ (reference sequence). CDR3 DNA sequence: TGTGCCTGCGACACAGGGGGAGGAGAGACTGAAGCTTTCTTT. It codes for CACDTGGGETEAFF. Looking up the rest from reference TRBV7-9 and TRBJ1-1 gives the full variable domain: DTGVSQNPRHKITKRGQNVTFRCDPISEHNRLYWYRQTLGQGPEFLTYFQNEAQLEKSRLLSDRFSAERPKGSFSTLEIQRTEQGDSAMYLCACDTGGGETEAFFGQGTRLTVV.

This clonotype showed up many times. The gene calls are TRBV7-9 and TRBJ2-7, with 7 bases fitting TRBD2. In germline, CDR1 is SEHNR, CDR2 FQNEAQ (reference sequence). Trimming removed 6 bases from V and 3 bases from J; junction bases left unmatched: 5. This CDR3 is 13 amino acids long. The CDR3 spells CASSRREDYEQYF. As DNA, the CDR3 is TGTGCCAGCAGTCGACGGGAGGACTACGAGCAGTACTTC.

This clonotype was picked up many times. The rearrangement uses TRBV7-9 and TRBJ2-1; TRBD2 matches at 10 bases. V shed 8 bases and J 8 bases; nucleotides not matched to a gene: 12. This CDR3 comprises 15 residues. Per the germline V gene, CDR1 is SEHNR and CDR2 is FQNEAQ (reference sequence). The CDR3, as DNA: TGTGCCAGCGGGAGCGGGAGGGCCATTATGGATGAGCAGTTCTTC. It is translated as CASGSGRAIMDEQFF.